The 30 T cell receptor beta chains reported below all come from one sample, sequenced in a study of CD8 T cells in ankylosing spondylitis. Broader study findings: It appeared that ankylosing spondylitis blood was characterized by a TCR beta motif of several highly homologous variants.

These receptors' targets are unknown. MiXCR, run by TCRdb on the 5' RACE reads, gives a single entry per CDR3 protein. Of approximately 540,000 distinct CDR3 sequences listed, approximately 12% are singletons. The sample was blood, either unsorted or a sorted T cell fraction (not recorded which). The receptor source for this set is a male donor with ankylosing spondylitis.

This clonotype was seen only a few times. The chain employs TRBV30 and TRBJ1-1; TRBD1 might be the D (5 bases). Germline V gives CDR1 GTSNPN, CDR2 SVGIG (reference sequence). The V and J ends lost 0 bases and 1 base respectively, with 12 bases between them. CDR3 length: 15 residues. The chain's CDR3 is CAWSVSGTANTEAFF. CDR3 in DNA: TGTGCCTGGAGTGTATCCGGGACTGCGAACACTGAAGCTTTCTTT.

This clonotype was found a few times. The chain links TRBV7-9 to TRBJ2-1; TRBD1 is a possible D gene (5 bases). This CDR3 comprises 17 residues. The V end was cut by 4 bases, the J end by 10 bases, with 26 bases between. Germline V lookup: CDR1 SEHNR, CDR2 FQNEAQ (reference sequence). This CDR3 reads CASSSRLSNAGRNEQFF. The CDR3 DNA reads as TGTGCCAGCAGCTCGAGGCTTAGTAATGCAGGGCGGAACGAGCAGTTCTTC.

This chain joins TRBV7-9 and TRBJ2-7; 14 bases match TRBD2. Germline values: CDR1 SEHNR, CDR2 FQNEAQ (reference sequence). The CDR3 has 15 amino acids. The trim removed 5 bases at V and 6 bases at J, leaving 6 bases unmatched. DNA of the CDR3: TGTGCCAGCAGCCAGGGACTAGCGGGAGAGAGCGAGCAGTACGTC. Translating it yields CASSQGLAGESEQYV.

The V call is TRBV2, the J call TRBJ2-7, with D possibly matching TRBD2 (6 bases). The CDR3 is made up of 15 amino acids. Germline V gene data show CDR1 as SNHLY and CDR2 as FYNNEI. V was clipped by 4 bases and J by 7 bases, with 20 bases between them. In DNA, the CDR3 is TGTGCCAGCAGTGGGGACTCGGGCTTTGTCCGGGAGCAGTACTTC. Its protein product is CASSGDSGFVREQYF.

In its sample, this clonotype was seen many times. J is TRBJ1-6 and V is TRBV7-2; D unclear. The V end lost 5 bases, the J end lost 10 bases, and 21 bases lay between the germline ends. The CDR3 loop spans 16 amino acids. Per germline, CDR1 SGHTA and CDR2 FQGNSA. The CDR3 is CASSPSARPETSPLHF. The CDR3 region has the DNA TGTGCCAGCAGCCCCTCGGCGAGGCCTGAAACCTCACCCCTCCACTTT.

The rearrangement uses TRBV11-2 and TRBJ2-1; tentatively, D is TRBD2 (6 bases). Trimming shortened V by 5 bases and J by 2 bases, and 22 bases separated the two germline ends. The germline gives CDR1 SGHAT, CDR2 FQNNGV. This CDR3 spans 18 amino acids. CDR3 bases: TGTGCCAGCAGCCACAAATGGGAGGTAGGGAATCCCTACAATGAGCAGTTCTTC. It is translated as CASSHKWEVGNPYNEQFF.

This clonotype was recorded at least ten times. The chain carries TRBV24-1 and TRBJ2-1; 14 positions agree with TRBD2. Per germline, CDR1 KGHDR and CDR2 SFDVKD. CDR3 size: 16 residues. V trimming: 4 bases; J trimming: 8 bases; junction bases outside the gene matches: 6. The CDR3 protein is CATSDRGLAGGHEQFF. The CDR3 bases are TGTGCCACCAGTGACCGCGGACTAGCGGGGGGTCATGAGCAGTTCTTC.

This clonotype was detected a few times. The chain joins TRBV7-9 to TRBJ1-4, with D possibly TRBD1 on 6 matching bases. This CDR3 spans 16 amino acids. The ends were cut back, 2 bases at V and 7 bases at J, with 17 bases in the middle. The V gene's germline CDR1 is SEHNR and CDR2 FQNEAQ (reference sequence). CDR3 nucleotides: TGTGCCAGCAGCTTACGATCCGGGGGCATGGCTGAAAAACTGTTTTTT. Its translation is CASSLRSGGMAEKLFF.

There are a few counts of this clonotype. This sequence joins TRBV12-3 or TRBV12-4 and TRBJ1-3; no clear D gene. This CDR3 has 15 residues. V lost 5 bases, J lost 0 bases, and 11 bases lay in between. CDR3 coding DNA: TGTGCCAGCAGTCCTGGGAGCTTCTCTGGAAACACCATATATTTT. Its translation is CASSPGSFSGNTIYF.

In this sample, this clonotype turned up many times. The chain employs TRBV7-2 and TRBJ2-3; TRBD2 aligns across 9 bases. Germline CDR1 reads SGHTA; CDR2 reads FQGNSA. V gave up 7 bases and J gave up 2 bases; unmatched junction bases: 4. The length of the CDR3 is 14 residues. The CDR3 spells CASTLAGPTDTQYF. CDR3 nucleotides: TGTGCCAGCACCCTAGCGGGACCCACAGATACGCAGTATTTT. Full variable domain (rest looked up from reference TRBV7-2 and TRBJ2-3): GAGVSQSPSNKVTEKGKDVELRCDPISGHTALYWYRQSLGQGLEFLIYFQGNSAPDKSGLPSDRFSAERTGGSVSTLTIQRTQQEDSAVYLCASTLAGPTDTQYFGPGTRLTVL.

In this sample, this clonotype turned up a few times. The V call is TRBV4-1, the J call TRBJ2-5; 7 bases map to TRBD2. The CDR3 totals 18 residues. The V segment lost 0 bases and the J segment 3 bases; nucleotides outside the gene matches: 13. Germline V gene data show CDR1 as MGHRA and CDR2 as YSYEKL. CDR3 DNA: TGCGCCAGCAGCCAAGATTTTTCTAGCGGAGCTGGAAAAGAGACCCAGTACTTC. Translated: CASSQDFSSGAGKETQYF.

This clonotype was seen only a few times. This rearrangement joins TRBV20-1 to TRBJ2-5; 14 bases agree with TRBD2. Per the germline V gene, CDR1 is DFQATT and CDR2 is SNEGSKA (reference sequence). V was pared by 8 bases and J by 5 bases, with 7 bases of the junction left unmatched. The CDR3 is 14 residues long. CDR3 bases: TGCAGTTCAGAGACTAGCGGGAGGGCTGAGACCCAGTACTTC. This sequence encodes CSSETSGRAETQYF.

V usage is TRBV7-9 and J usage is TRBJ2-3; 9 positions agree with TRBD2. Germline V gene sequence: CDR1 SEHNR, CDR2 FQNEAQ (reference sequence). This CDR3 spans 17 amino acids. Trimming at V came to 5 bases and at J to 2 bases, leaving 11 bases not matched to a gene. The CDR3 DNA reads TGTGCCAGCAGCATCCCCGGTCTAGCGGGAAACACAGATACGCAGTATTTT. Protein: CASSIPGLAGNTDTQYF.

This clonotype was recorded many times. This rearrangement joins TRBV5-6 to TRBJ2-3; maybe TRBD2 (5 bases). V dropped 6 bases and J dropped 2 bases, with 10 bases sitting between them. This CDR3 is built from 13 residues. The germline CDR1 and CDR2 sequences are SGHDT and YYEEEE. The CDR3 here is CASTRGLTDTQYF. CDR3 nucleotide sequence: TGTGCCAGCACCCGTGGACTCACAGATACGCAGTATTTT.

The gene calls are TRBV5-1 and TRBJ1-4; D not certain. This CDR3 has 14 residues. Trimming took off 6 bases at V and 7 bases at J, with 16 bases between the two ends. The germline gives CDR1 SGHRS, CDR2 YFSETQ. Written as DNA, the CDR3 is TGCGCCAGCACCGAGTCGGGCCGGGGTGAAAAACTGTTTTTT. Its translation is CASTESGRGEKLFF.

The sample holds one count of this clonotype. This sequence joins TRBV30 and TRBJ2-3; the D is unclear. There are 13 residues in the CDR3. Germline V gives CDR1 GTSNPN, CDR2 SVGIG (reference sequence). The germline V and J ends were trimmed by 3 bases and 7 bases, with 14 bases remaining between them. The CDR3 sequence is CAWSLQNVYTQYF. Here the CDR3 DNA reads TGTGCCTGGAGCTTACAGAACGTGTATACGCAGTATTTT.

This clonotype was counted only a few times. The chain is built from TRBV5-5 and TRBJ2-5; the match to TRBD1 covers 9 bases. CDR3 length: 14 residues. The trim removed 2 bases at V and 5 bases at J, leaving 4 bases unmatched. In germline, CDR1 is SGHKS, CDR2 YYEKEE (reference sequence). The CDR3 DNA follows: TGTGCCAGCAGCTTACAGGGGGCGACGGAGACCCAGTACTTC. This gives the protein CASSLQGATETQYF.

This clonotype was recorded at least ten times. The chain links TRBV12-3 or TRBV12-4 to TRBJ2-7; perhaps TRBD2 as D (5 bases). The CDR3 has 11 amino acids. Trimming removed 7 bases at V and 9 bases at J, with 13 bases between. The chain's CDR3 is CASTLEGRQYF. Here the CDR3 DNA reads TGTGCCAGCACTCTAGAGGGTCGGCAGTACTTC.

This clonotype came up a few times. This sequence joins TRBV7-9 and TRBJ1-5, with TRBD1 identical over 8 bases. Germline V gene data show CDR1 as SEHNR and CDR2 as FQNEAQ (reference sequence). The CDR3 sequence is 14 residues long. The ends lost 5 bases at V and 11 bases at J; junction bases unmatched: 11. The CDR3 spells CASSLGQGPKAQHF. CDR3 nucleotide sequence: TGTGCCAGCAGCCTAGGACAGGGACCTAAGGCCCAGCATTTT.

This clonotype was seen a few times. This chain joins TRBV15 and TRBJ2-7; the D is unclear. CDR3 length: 13 residues. The germline V gene has CDR1 LNHNV and CDR2 YYDKDF (reference sequence). Trimming shortened V by 8 bases and J by 2 bases, and 13 bases separated the two germline ends. In DNA, the CDR3 is TGTGCCACCGAGCTGCAAAGTCCCTACGAGCAGTACGTC. It yields the protein CATELQSPYEQYV.

This clonotype turned up a few times. The V and J genes are TRBV10-2 and TRBJ2-7; D might be TRBD2 (6 bases). The germline V gene has CDR1 WSHSY and CDR2 SAAADI. V lost 7 bases and J lost 6, with 13 bases in between. The CDR3 runs to 12 residues. CDR3 protein: CASNSIAVEQYF. In DNA form, the CDR3 reads TGCGCCAGCAACTCAATAGCGGTCGAGCAGTACTTC.

This clonotype was seen repeatedly, ten times or more. This sequence joins TRBV7-2 and TRBJ2-1; D not resolved. Trimming pared 0 bases from V and 6 bases from J, leaving 9 bases between. This CDR3 is 14 amino acids long. Per the germline V gene, CDR1 is SGHTA and CDR2 is FQGNSA. The CDR3 is CASSLATAPNEQFF. For the CDR3, the DNA is TGTGCCAGCAGCTTAGCGACGGCCCCCAATGAGCAGTTCTTC.

V usage is TRBV5-1 and J usage is TRBJ2-7, with D tentatively TRBD2 (5 bases). Trimming took 4 bases from V and 0 from J, leaving 11 bases between them. Germline V gene lookup returns CDR1 SGHRS and CDR2 YFSETQ. The CDR3 is 14 amino acids. In DNA form, the CDR3 reads TGCGCCAGCAGCATGGACTCGAGCTCCTACGAGCAGTACTTC. This codes for CASSMDSSSYEQYF.

This clonotype has just a few counts. V and J are TRBV29-1 and TRBJ2-3; D ambiguous. V lost 5 bases and J lost 6, with 9 bases in between. The germline V gene encodes CDR1 SQVTM and CDR2 ANQGSEA. CDR3 length: 11 residues. In DNA, the CDR3 is TGCAGCGTTACTGTGGGGGATACGCAGTATTTT. It translates to CSVTVGDTQYF.

This clonotype occurred a few times. V gene TRBV12-3 or TRBV12-4 combines with J gene TRBJ2-1; unclear D gene. The CDR3 loop spans 15 amino acids. Deletions cut 3 bases from V and 3 bases from J, with 12 bases between. The CDR3 spells CASSFVGTIYNEQFF. As DNA, the CDR3 is TGTGCCAGCAGTTTCGTAGGCACTATCTACAATGAGCAGTTCTTC.

This clonotype was recorded a few times. The V call is TRBV5-6, the J call TRBJ1-5, with 8 bases fitting TRBD1. Germline V CDR1 and CDR2: SGHDT, YYEEEE. V dropped 3 bases and J dropped 5; count of bases not matched to a gene: 7. This CDR3 has 15 residues. CDR3 sequence (DNA): TGTGCCAGCAGCTCTCTGGACAGGGCCCATCAGCCCCAGCATTTT. This encodes CASSSLDRAHQPQHF.

Comment on this clonotype: The germline gene is not matched at one end of the junction; a read error may be the cause. V is TRBV5-1 and J is TRBJ2-1; the D gene is possibly TRBD1 (6 bases). This CDR3 has 15 amino acids. Germline values: CDR1 SGHRS, CDR2 YFSETQ. CDR3 DNA: TGCGCCAGCAGCTTGGATGGCAGGGGAGCGGTTGAGCACTTCTTC. Protein sequence: CASSLDGRGAVEHFF.

This clonotype was counted ten times or more. The chain combines TRBV6-5 with TRBJ2-1, with D tentatively TRBD1 (6 bases). Trimming removed 7 bases at V and 6 bases at J, with 16 bases between. CDR1 is MNHEY and CDR2 is SVGAGI in the germline V gene. This CDR3 spans 14 amino acids. CDR3 in amino acids: CASTWAEGGNEQFF. Here the CDR3 DNA reads TGTGCCAGCACTTGGGCTGAAGGGGGCAATGAGCAGTTCTTC.

This clonotype has a handful of counts. The chain links TRBV5-1 to TRBJ2-3; either TRBD1 or TRBD2 may fit D (6 bases each). Germline-derived CDR1 and CDR2 are SGHRS and YFSETQ. CDR3 size: 16 residues. Trimming removed 1 base at V and 3 bases at J, with 15 bases between. The CDR3 protein is CASSLMSGAGTDTQYF. DNA for the CDR3: TGCGCCAGCAGCTTGATGTCGGGGGCCGGGACAGATACGCAGTATTTT.

V gene TRBV20-1 combines with J gene TRBJ1-6; 12 bases line up with TRBD1. The CDR3 totals 15 residues. After removal of 6 bases from V and 8 bases from J, the junction contained 8 bases not matched to a gene. CDR1 and CDR2 from the germline V gene are DFQATT and SNEGSKA (reference sequence). The CDR3 coding sequence is TGCAGTGCCTCCGGGACAGGGGGCCGGGATTCACCCCTCCACTTT. This encodes CSASGTGGRDSPLHF.